These 25 T cell receptor beta chains were sequenced from one sample in a study of Tregs in tolerant kidney transplant recipients. Using immunoSEQ multiplex PCR, the repertoire was profiled, and TCRdb retains in-frame clones only, with some absent. The sample records approximately 100,000 clones, 93% being singletons. Here the sequenced sample was CD4+ T cells from blood, taken before the transplant. Receptors were obtained from a human donor who received a combined kidney and bone marrow transplant.

With respect to this clone: At one end, the junction sequence differs from germline, possibly due to a read error. The rearrangement links TRBV10-2 to TRBJ1-4; D might be TRBD1 (5 bases). Germline loops: CDR1 WSHSY, CDR2 SAAADI. The CDR3 runs to 15 residues. CDR3 in DNA: TGCGCCACCAGTTGGCCGGGACGGGAGAATGAAAAACTGTTTTTT. It yields the protein CATSWPGRENEKLFF.

The chain is built from TRBV4-1 and TRBJ2-1, with D unresolved. This CDR3 is built from 13 residues. CDR1 is MGHRA and CDR2 is YSYEKL in the germline V gene. Trimming shortened V by 0 bases and J by 12 bases, and 12 bases separated the two germline ends. CDR3 protein: CASSQEAARRQFF. The CDR3 DNA is TGCGCCAGCAGCCAAGAGGCAGCGAGAAGGCAGTTCTTC.

This chain connects TRBV18 to TRBJ2-7; D possibly corresponds to TRBD1 (5 bases). The germline V gene encodes CDR1 KGHSH and CDR2 LQKENI. Deletions cut 2 bases from V and 2 bases from J, with 10 bases between. This CDR3 is 14 amino acids long. The CDR3 region has the DNA TGTGCCAGCTCACCAGGGCAGGACACCTACGAGCAGTACTTC. It yields the protein CASSPGQDTYEQYF.

V gene TRBV19 combines with J gene TRBJ2-2, with a tentative D call TRBD1 (5 bases). Trimming left V 4 bases short and J 4 bases short, with 13 bases between. The CDR3 totals 15 residues. Germline loops: CDR1 LNHDA, CDR2 SQIVND (reference sequence). The CDR3 region has the DNA TGTGCCAGTAGTAAGCCCAGGGTTGGCACCGGGGAGCTGTTTTTT. This encodes CASSKPRVGTGELFF.

The chain links TRBV5-8 to TRBJ1-1, with D hard to call. This CDR3 is 12 amino acids long. The V gene lost 1 base and the J gene lost 8 bases, with 9 bases spanning the gap. The germline CDR1 and CDR2 sequences are SGHTS and YDEGEE. CDR3 residues: CASSLQRSEAFF. The DNA for the CDR3 is TGTGCCAGCAGCTTGCAACGGAGCGAAGCTTTCTTT.

This chain joins TRBV27 and TRBJ1-5; weak D call: TRBD1 (6 bases). The CDR3 sequence is 16 residues long. V lost 4 bases and J lost 9, with 22 bases in between. Germline V gene data show CDR1 as MNHEY and CDR2 as SMNVEV (reference sequence). The CDR3 reads CASSSIKGDWNTPQHF. The CDR3 nucleotides read TGTGCCAGCAGTTCCATTAAGGGGGATTGGAATACGCCCCAGCATTTT.

This clone was seen a single time. This chain joins TRBV19 and TRBJ1-2; no firm D call. The CDR3 is 14 residues long. Germline CDR1 is LNHDA and CDR2 is SQIVND (reference sequence). Trimming took 4 bases from V and 4 from J, leaving 13 bases between them. The CDR3 nucleotides are TGTGCCAGTAGTAGGGAGGTTGGGATCTATGGCTACACCTTC. Amino acids: CASSREVGIYGYTF.

This clone appeared once. The chain is built from TRBV6-6 and TRBJ2-1; D is possibly TRBD1 (6 bases). Germline-derived CDR1 and CDR2 are MNHNY and SVGAGI (reference sequence). The V end was cut by 2 bases, the J end by 7 bases, with 9 bases between. The CDR3 spans 13 residues. CDR3 in amino acids: CASSYQGSNEQFF. CDR3 sequence (DNA): TGTGCCAGCAGTTACCAGGGGAGTAATGAGCAGTTCTTC.

This chain joins TRBV6-6 and TRBJ2-2; a possible D gene is TRBD2 (6 bases). With 6 bases removed from V and 1 base from J, the gap between germline ends came to 15 bases. Germline V gives CDR1 MNHNY, CDR2 SVGAGI (reference sequence). There are 16 residues in the CDR3. The CDR3 protein is CASSWGGTVNTGELFF. The CDR3 nucleotides are TGTGCCAGCAGCTGGGGTGGGACTGTGAACACCGGGGAGCTGTTTTTT.

The rearrangement uses TRBV7-2 and TRBJ1-1; no clear D gene. This CDR3 is 14 amino acids long. Trimming took off 1 base at V and 1 base at J, with 7 bases between the two ends. The germline V gene has CDR1 SGHTA and CDR2 FQGNSA. Here the CDR3 DNA reads TGTGCCAGCAGCTTAGAACGGGGGAACACTGAAGCTTTCTTT. Protein product: CASSLERGNTEAFF.

V gene TRBV5-4 combines with J gene TRBJ2-5; 9 positions match TRBD2. Germline assignment: CDR1 SGHNT and CDR2 YYREEE (reference sequence). V trimming: 3 bases; J trimming: 1 base; junction bases outside the gene matches: 13. CDR3 length equals 18 residues. This CDR3 reads CASSSVPGGRGGQETQYF. CDR3 nucleotides: TGTGCCAGCAGCTCGGTACCAGGTGGGCGGGGGGGCCAAGAGACCCAGTACTTC.

The rearrangement uses TRBV7-6 and TRBJ2-7, with 7 bases that match TRBD2. This CDR3 comprises 13 residues. Germline CDR1 reads SGHVS; CDR2 reads FNYEAQ. V lost 5 bases, J lost 3 bases, and 4 bases stayed unmatched. CDR3 loop: CASSPGGDYEQYF. In DNA form, the CDR3 reads TGTGCCAGCAGCCCGGGAGGAGACTACGAGCAGTACTTC.

The chain has TRBV7-3 and TRBJ1-1; 7 positions match TRBD1. Trimming cost V 5 bases and J 1 base; bases outside gene matches: 7. Germline lookup yields CDR1 SGHTA and CDR2 FQGTGA. This CDR3 has 15 amino acids. In DNA, the CDR3 is TGTGCCAGCAGCAGCTCCGGGACAGCGAACACTGAAGCTTTCTTT. Encoded protein: CASSSSGTANTEAFF.

The rearrangement joins TRBV18 to TRBJ1-1; D not resolved. CDR3 size: 15 residues. V lost 3 bases and J lost 4, with 15 bases in between. Germline-derived CDR1 and CDR2 are KGHSH and LQKENI. The DNA for the CDR3 is TGTGCCAGCTCACCTTTCCGGGAGTGGGCCACTGAAGCTTTCTTT. Translated, it gives CASSPFREWATEAFF.

Turning to this clone: An end of the junction does not agree with germline; a read error may underlie this. The sample has other DNA sequences that encode this CDR3 too. The rearrangement uses TRBV7-9 and TRBJ1-6, with a possible D match to TRBD1 (5 bases). Germline V gene data show CDR1 as SEHNR and CDR2 as FQNEAQ (reference sequence). The CDR3 has 12 amino acids. The CDR3 here is CATEDSNSPLHF. In DNA form, the CDR3 reads TGTGCCACAGAAGACAGTAATTCCCCCCTCCACTTT.

The rearrangement joins TRBV7-6 to TRBJ2-1, with TRBD2 matching over 7 bases. The V gene's germline CDR1 is SGHVS and CDR2 FNYEAQ. V lost 4 bases and J lost 5; bases outside the gene matches: 11. There are 16 residues in the CDR3. Written as DNA, the CDR3 is TGTGCCAGCAGCTCCTTTCTCCGCGGGAGTGACAATGAGCAGTTCTTC. This encodes CASSSFLRGSDNEQFF.

Only a few counts were recorded for this clone. The chain joins TRBV7-6 to TRBJ2-7; TRBD1 might be the D (6 bases). The CDR3 is made up of 17 amino acids. Germline assignment: CDR1 SGHVS and CDR2 FNYEAQ. The V end was cut by 5 bases, the J end by 0 bases, with 20 bases between. In DNA, the CDR3 is TGTGCCAGCAGCCCGACTGCCGGGACAACGAGCTCCTACGAGCAGTACTTC. Translating it yields CASSPTAGTTSSYEQYF.

This chain connects TRBV5-1 to TRBJ2-1; 7 bases match TRBD1. The CDR3 contains 16 residues. Per germline, CDR1 SGHRS and CDR2 YFSETQ. V gave up 2 bases and J gave up 5 bases; unmatched junction bases: 10. CDR3 protein: CASSFARTGRDNEQFF. CDR3 in DNA: TGCGCCAGCAGCTTTGCGAGGACAGGACGGGACAATGAGCAGTTCTTC.

This sequence joins TRBV4-1 and TRBJ1-2; D might be TRBD1 (6 bases). The V gene lost 2 bases and the J gene lost 2 bases, with 15 bases spanning the gap. From germline, CDR1 is MGHRA and CDR2 YSYEKL. This CDR3 region has 16 residues. DNA for the CDR3: TGCGCCAGCAGCCAACCGAACAGGGCCCTGAACTATGGCTACACCTTC. This codes for CASSQPNRALNYGYTF.

Remarks on this clone: Distinct nucleotide sequences in the sample also encode this CDR3. This sequence joins TRBV7-2 and TRBJ1-1, with D maybe TRBD1 (5 bases). Germline V gene sequence: CDR1 SGHTA, CDR2 FQGNSA. The CDR3 totals 13 residues. The ends were cut back, 6 bases at V and 1 base at J, with 9 bases in the middle. The CDR3, as DNA: TGTGCCAGCAGTCGCGGACAGAACACTGAAGCTTTCTTT. Translated, it gives CASSRGQNTEAFF.

The chain couples TRBV5-4 to TRBJ2-1, with no clear D. The CDR3 runs 15 residues. The V end lost 0 bases, the J end lost 7 bases, and 14 bases lay between the germline ends. Germline values: CDR1 SGHNT, CDR2 YYREEE (reference sequence). This CDR3 is CASSLVKRSENEQFF. CDR3 nucleotides: TGTGCCAGCAGCTTGGTCAAGAGGTCTGAGAATGAGCAGTTCTTC.

This CDR3 is CASELSRARTDTQYF. The DNA of the CDR3 is TGTGCCAGCGAACTCTCGAGGGCCCGCACAGATACGCAGTATTTT. The V gene is TRBV7-2, the J gene TRBJ2-3, with D possibly matching TRBD2 (5 bases). V was pared by 8 bases and J by 1 base, with 16 bases between. The CDR3 length is 15 residues. CDR1 is SGHTA, CDR2 FQGNSA, per germline.

The chain employs TRBV15 and TRBJ2-1; 9 bases are a match to TRBD2. Per germline, CDR1 LNHNV and CDR2 YYDKDF (reference sequence). Germline trimming cut 6 bases from V and 6 bases from J; bases unmatched to any gene: 6. This CDR3 contains 14 residues. DNA of the CDR3: TGTGCCACCAGTCCGGGACTAGCACCCAATGAGCAGTTCTTC. This sequence encodes CATSPGLAPNEQFF.

The chain carries TRBV11-2 and TRBJ2-3; possible D gene TRBD2, 6 bases. This CDR3 is built from 16 residues. Germline values: CDR1 SGHAT, CDR2 FQNNGV. V was shortened by 4 bases and J by 2 bases, with 16 bases between the two germline ends. In DNA form, the CDR3 reads TGTGCCAGCAGCTCAGTTGGGGGGTTCCACACAGATACGCAGTATTTT. Translation gives CASSSVGGFHTDTQYF.

The chain joins TRBV6-5 to TRBJ1-2; maybe TRBD1 (5 bases). V lost 0 bases and J 4 bases, leaving 6 bases between the germline ends. This CDR3 comprises 13 residues. The V gene's germline CDR1 is MNHEY and CDR2 SVGAGI. The CDR3 region is CASSYSRVYGYTF. The CDR3 DNA is TGTGCCAGCAGTTACTCCAGGGTCTATGGCTACACCTTC.